A single sample gave rise to the 5 T cell receptor beta chains below, sequenced in a study of CD8+ T cells in alopecia areata. The sequencing template was cDNA reverse transcribed from extracted RNA. TCRdb keeps only in-frame clones here, not all; method: immunoSEQ multiplex PCR. Of fewer than 100,000 clones listed, 35% to 50% are singletons. The material sequenced was CD4+ T cells sorted from blood. The source is a human donor with alopecia areata.

This clone has a handful of counts. The chain combines TRBV29-1 with TRBJ2-3, with 7 bases matching TRBD2. Germline V lookup: CDR1 SQVTM, CDR2 ANQGSEA. The trim removed 8 bases at V and 5 bases at J, leaving 10 bases unmatched. The CDR3 is 13 residues long. The CDR3 spells CSSRGGRGDTQYF. CDR3 coding DNA: TGCAGCTCGCGCGGGGGAAGGGGAGATACGCAGTATTTT.

The sample holds a few counts of this clone. This chain joins TRBV30 and TRBJ2-7; no firm D call. The V end lost 3 bases, the J end lost 1 base, and 10 bases lay between the germline ends. The CDR3 extends over 13 amino acids. CDR1 is GTSNPN, CDR2 SVGIG, per germline (reference sequence). CDR3: CAWSETRSYEQYF. CDR3 DNA: TGTGCCTGGAGCGAGACCCGGTCCTACGAGCAGTACTTC.

This clone occurred a few times. The gene calls are TRBV4-2 and TRBJ2-7, with D unresolved. V shed 0 bases and J shed 1 base, with 4 bases lying between them. Germline loops: CDR1 LGHNA, CDR2 YNFKEQ. CDR3 length: 13 amino acids. CDR3 residues: CASSQDKSYEQYF. The CDR3 DNA follows: TGTGCCAGCAGCCAAGATAAGTCCTACGAGCAGTACTTC.

V is TRBV7-2 and J is TRBJ2-7, with D unresolved. Germline V lookup: CDR1 SGHTA, CDR2 FQGNSA. The V and J ends lost 9 bases and 5 bases respectively, with 17 bases between them. CDR3 length: 13 amino acids. As DNA, the CDR3 is TGTGCCAGTAACCAAGGTCCTCAGGACGAGCAGTACTTC. The encoded protein is CASNQGPQDEQYF.

The chain combines TRBV30 with TRBJ1-6; TRBD1 matches 11 bases. J was trimmed by 10 bases and V by 3 bases; bases with no gene match: 8. CDR3 length equals 15 residues. Germline-derived CDR1 and CDR2 are GTSNPN and SVGIG (reference sequence). CDR3 nucleotide sequence: TGTGCCTGGAGCGCCATTGGACAGGGGGCATCACCCCTCCACTTT. Translation: CAWSAIGQGASPLHF.